This entry is about one T cell receptor (beta chain). Per the study methods: Researchers report that nucleated cell counts were estimated from reference gene primer amplification. TCRdb's table, derived via immunoSEQ multiplex PCR, lists solely in-frame clones and lacks some. V, J and clone size are those of that table, while D and trimming were read from the DNA. The sample lists about 400,000 clones; 75% to 90% were seen once. The data belong to a study of blood T cell repertoires in COVID-19. Study at large: The United States, Italy and Spain supplied acute and convalescent COVID-19 samples. From T cells, B-cell-depleted T cells, or PBMCs came the material, which was cDNA or gDNA.

The CDR3 spans 16 residues. In germline, CDR1 is SEHNR, CDR2 FQNEAQ (reference sequence). V gave up 4 bases and J gave up 5 bases; unmatched junction bases: 11. This TCR was sampled from a woman in her 30s with active or convalescent COVID-19. This rearrangement joins TRBV7-9 to TRBJ2-1; 7 bases are a match to TRBD2. Sequencing was performed on peripheral blood. Written as DNA, the CDR3 is TGTGCCAGCAGCTCGTCCCCGACGGGAGGAAACAATGAGCAGTTCTTC. Translating it yields CASSSSPTGGNNEQFF.